This T cell receptor (beta chain) was documented in a study of beta chain features in type 1 diabetes. Study details: Regarding age, gender and cell yields, patients proved similar to healthy donors.

Between the trimmed V and J ends, which lost 0 bases and 5 bases, there was a span of 8 bases. The germline gives CDR1 SGHRS, CDR2 YFSETQ. The CDR3 runs 13 residues. This clone was recorded a few times. Its antigen is still unknown. This sample also contains other DNA sequences that code for the same CDR3. cDNA synthesis used the whole RNA isolate, giving expressed TCRB sequences. Assay: immunoSEQ multiplex PCR; the TCRdb copy retains only in-frame clones and omits some. The profile shows hundreds of thousands of clones, around an eighth of them singletons. Regarding the study as a whole: The study found fewer insertions and more deletions at VDJ junctions in type 1 diabetes patients. No resolution was reached here on whether HLA type influences TCRB rearrangement. All four CD4+ subsets from Type 1 diabetes patients carried moderately but significantly shorter TCRB CDR3s.

This TCR came from a man between 18 and 29 years old with type 1 diabetes. The V call is TRBV5-1, the J call TRBJ1-2; the D gene is possibly TRBD1 (5 bases). The source material was naive CD4+ T cells from blood. For the CDR3, the DNA is TGCGCCAGCAGCTTGGCCGGGGGTTATGGCTACACCTTC. Residues: CASSLAGGYGYTF.